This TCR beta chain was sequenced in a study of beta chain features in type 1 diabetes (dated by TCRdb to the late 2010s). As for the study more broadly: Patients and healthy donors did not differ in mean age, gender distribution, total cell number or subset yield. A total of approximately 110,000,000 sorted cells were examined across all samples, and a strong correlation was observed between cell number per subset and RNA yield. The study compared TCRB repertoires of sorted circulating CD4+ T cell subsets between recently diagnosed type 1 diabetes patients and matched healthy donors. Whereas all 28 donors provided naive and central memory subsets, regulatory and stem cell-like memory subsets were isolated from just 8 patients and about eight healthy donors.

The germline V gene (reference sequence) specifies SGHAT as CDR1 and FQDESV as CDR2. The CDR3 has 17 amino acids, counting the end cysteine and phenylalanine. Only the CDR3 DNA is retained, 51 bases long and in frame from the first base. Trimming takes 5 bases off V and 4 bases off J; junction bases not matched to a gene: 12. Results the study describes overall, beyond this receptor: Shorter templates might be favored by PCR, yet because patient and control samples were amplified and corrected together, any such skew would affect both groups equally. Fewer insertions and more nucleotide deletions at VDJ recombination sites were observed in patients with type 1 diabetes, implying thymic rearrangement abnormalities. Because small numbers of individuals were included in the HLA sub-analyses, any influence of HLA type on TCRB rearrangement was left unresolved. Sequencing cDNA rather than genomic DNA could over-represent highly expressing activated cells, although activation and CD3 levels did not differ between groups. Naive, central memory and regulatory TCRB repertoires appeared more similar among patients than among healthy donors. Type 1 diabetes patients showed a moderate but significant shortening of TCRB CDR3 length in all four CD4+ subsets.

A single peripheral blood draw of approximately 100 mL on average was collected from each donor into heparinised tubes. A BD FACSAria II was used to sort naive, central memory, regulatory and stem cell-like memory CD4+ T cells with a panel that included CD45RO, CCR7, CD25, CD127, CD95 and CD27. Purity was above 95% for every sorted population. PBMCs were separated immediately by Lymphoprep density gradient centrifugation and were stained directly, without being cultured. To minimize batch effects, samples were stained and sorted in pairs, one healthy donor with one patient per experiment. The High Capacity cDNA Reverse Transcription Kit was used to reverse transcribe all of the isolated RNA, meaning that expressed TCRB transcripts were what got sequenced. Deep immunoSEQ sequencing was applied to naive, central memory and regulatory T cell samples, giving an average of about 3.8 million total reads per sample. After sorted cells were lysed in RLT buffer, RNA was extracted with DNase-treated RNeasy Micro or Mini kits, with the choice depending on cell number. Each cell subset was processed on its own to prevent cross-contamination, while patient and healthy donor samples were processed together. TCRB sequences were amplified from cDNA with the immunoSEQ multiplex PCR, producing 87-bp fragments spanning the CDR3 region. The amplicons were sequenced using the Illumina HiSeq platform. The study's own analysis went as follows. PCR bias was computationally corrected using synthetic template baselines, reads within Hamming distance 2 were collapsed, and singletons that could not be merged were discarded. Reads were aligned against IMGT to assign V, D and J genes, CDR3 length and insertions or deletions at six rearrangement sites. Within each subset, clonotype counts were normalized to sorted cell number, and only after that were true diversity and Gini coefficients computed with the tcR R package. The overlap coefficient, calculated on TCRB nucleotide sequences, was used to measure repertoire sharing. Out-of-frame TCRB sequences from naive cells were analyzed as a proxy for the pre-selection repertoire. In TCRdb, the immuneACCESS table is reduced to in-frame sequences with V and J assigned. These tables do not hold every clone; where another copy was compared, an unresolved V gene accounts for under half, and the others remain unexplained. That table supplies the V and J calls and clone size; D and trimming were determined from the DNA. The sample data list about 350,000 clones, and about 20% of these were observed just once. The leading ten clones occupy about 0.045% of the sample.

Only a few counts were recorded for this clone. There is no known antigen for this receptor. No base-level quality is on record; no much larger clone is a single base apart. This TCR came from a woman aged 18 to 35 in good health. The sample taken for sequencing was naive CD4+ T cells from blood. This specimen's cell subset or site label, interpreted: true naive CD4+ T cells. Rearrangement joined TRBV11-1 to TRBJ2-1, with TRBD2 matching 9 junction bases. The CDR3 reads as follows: CASSTRSSGGSYNEQFF. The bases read TGTGCCAGCAGCACCCGATCCAGCGGGGGGTCATACAATGAGCAGTTCTTC. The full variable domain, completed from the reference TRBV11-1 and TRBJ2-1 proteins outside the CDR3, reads EAEVAQSPRYKITEKSQAVAFWCDPISGHATLYWYRQILGQGPELLVQFQDESVVDDSQLPKDRFSAERLKGVDSTLKIQPAELGDSAMYLCASSTRSSGGSYNEQFFGPGTRLTVL.